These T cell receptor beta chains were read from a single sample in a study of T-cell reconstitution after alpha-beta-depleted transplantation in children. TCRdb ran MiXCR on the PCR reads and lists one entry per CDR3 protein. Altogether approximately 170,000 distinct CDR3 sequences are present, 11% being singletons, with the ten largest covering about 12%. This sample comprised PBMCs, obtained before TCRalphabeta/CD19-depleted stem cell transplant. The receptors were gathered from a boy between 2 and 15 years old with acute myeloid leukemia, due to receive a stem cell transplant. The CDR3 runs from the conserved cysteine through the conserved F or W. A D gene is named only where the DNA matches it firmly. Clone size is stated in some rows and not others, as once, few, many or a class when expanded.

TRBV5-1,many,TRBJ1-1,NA,CASNPTGPNTEAFF
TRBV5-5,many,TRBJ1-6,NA,CASSPVWSSYNSPLHF
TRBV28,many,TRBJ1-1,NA,CASSLYSGYGTEAFF
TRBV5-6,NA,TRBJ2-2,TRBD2,CASSSPLAGDFGELFF
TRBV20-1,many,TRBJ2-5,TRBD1,CSAPRDRDIETQYF
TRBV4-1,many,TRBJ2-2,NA,CASSHQGKAGELFF
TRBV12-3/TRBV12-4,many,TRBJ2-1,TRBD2,CASRPGLALNEQFF
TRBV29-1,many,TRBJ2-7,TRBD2,CSAGLAGGPSYEQYF
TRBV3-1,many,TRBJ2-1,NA,CASRRTDLDNEQFF
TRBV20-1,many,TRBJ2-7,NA,CSARDGQHNYEQYF
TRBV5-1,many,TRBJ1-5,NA,CASSLTGPGPQHF
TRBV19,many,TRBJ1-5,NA,CASSTTLYSNQPQHF
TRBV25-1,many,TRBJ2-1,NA,CASSDTSGVGQHEQFF
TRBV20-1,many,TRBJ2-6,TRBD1,CSASGQGASGANVLTF
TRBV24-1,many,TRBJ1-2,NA,CATSDPKLTGHGYTF
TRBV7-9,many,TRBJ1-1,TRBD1,CASDRARDTEAFF
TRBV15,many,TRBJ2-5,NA,CATGGGQADQETQYF
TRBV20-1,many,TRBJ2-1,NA,CSAPGLNNEQFF
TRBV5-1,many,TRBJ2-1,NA,CASSLSGAPSYNEQFF